This TCR beta chain derives from a study of shared clonotypes between healthy human individuals. Study-level results: Among non-shared clonotypes, generation probabilities were lower than among those shared by all four donors. Sequencing of the sorted subsets was shown by rarefaction to be incomplete despite large depth.

All of the donors resided in Nashville, Tennessee, and each was a Caucasian adult. TCRdb's copy holds only in-frame clones and misses some; the assay was immunoSEQ multiplex PCR. The repertoire includes approximately 2.5 million clones, just over 90% of them detected once, and under 0.15% sits in the top ten. The CDR3 spans 17 residues. Germline V CDR1 and CDR2: ENHRY, SYGVKD. V was clipped by 3 bases and J by 8 bases; unmatched bases: 16. A remark on this clone: Antigen: not known.

What was sequenced was naive CD4+ T cells sorted from blood. The subset: CD45RA+ positively selected. The TCR comes from a man aged 18-30 years in good health. The chain couples TRBV10-3 to TRBJ1-2, with TRBD1 matching over 9 bases. CDR3 residues: CAISEGQGRIGEGGYTF. Here the CDR3 DNA reads TGTGCCATCAGTGAAGGACAGGGGAGGATTGGGGAAGGGGGCTACACCTTC.